Included here is one T cell receptor beta chain sequence, with context. Its antigen is unknown. The sample comes from a study of shared clonotypes between healthy human individuals. General study findings and limits: Sequencing depth was a factor that was expected to affect clonotype sharing among donors. Non-shared clonotypes had lower generation probabilities than clonotypes shared by all four sorted-subset donors.

Method: immunoSEQ multiplex PCR; TCRdb's copy keeps in-frame clones and lacks some. The sample consists of 2 million to 3 million clones, under 95% of them appearing once. Germline V gene lookup returns CDR1 SGHTA and CDR2 FQGNSA. V dropped 3 bases and J dropped 4 bases, with 7 bases sitting between them. The CDR3 is made up of 13 amino acids. The sample taken for sequencing was naive CD4+ T cells from PBMCs. Subset of the sample: CD45RA+ positively selected. This chain connects TRBV7-2 to TRBJ1-5, with D hard to call. The sequence was collected from a man between 18 and 35 years old in good health. Some clones in this sample may be carry-over from other donors' samples. The CDR3 DNA reads as TGTGCCAGCAGCTTTGAGGCTAATCAGCCCCAGCATTTT. Translating gives CASSFEANQPQHF. Full variable domain (missing parts from reference TRBV7-2 and TRBJ1-5): GAGVSQSPSNKVTEKGKDVELRCDPISGHTALYWYRQSLGQGLEFLIYFQGNSAPDKSGLPSDRFSAERTGGSVSTLTIQRTQQEDSAVYLCASSFEANQPQHFGDGTRLSIL.